The 20 T cell receptor beta chains below all came from one sample that was sequenced in a study of tumor-infiltrating lymphocytes in primary liver carcinoma. Starting from around 500 ng of total RNA, TCR beta cDNA was produced with a primer in the constant region. Libraries for TCR beta were built through three nested multiplex PCR rounds, which together made up a slightly modified ARM-PCR procedure. TRBV1-TRBV30 forward primers and a C-beta reverse primer were used in the first two PCR rounds, which each ran for nine to ten cycles. One entry per CDR3 protein, called by TCRdb with MiXCR from the multiplex PCR reads. The sample includes approximately 20,000 distinct CDR3 sequences, approximately 79% of them seen just once. Joint extraction of RNA and DNA used roughly 20-32 mg of bulk tissue that was unsorted. Sequenced: liver tumor tissue from sampling region 1. Subset defined: tumor region T1, superior pole. Receptor source: a woman in her 30s with primary liver carcinoma and hepatitis B virus infection.

The chain links TRBV7-8 to TRBJ2-7, with D tentatively TRBD1 (5 bases). The V end lost 6 bases, the J end lost 6 bases, and 18 bases lay between the germline ends. The CDR3 runs to 14 residues. CDR1 and CDR2 from the germline V gene are SGHVS and FQNEAQ. The chain's CDR3 is CASSATQGVPEQYF. CDR3 nucleotides: TGTGCCAGCAGTGCGACGCAAGGGGTCCCCGAGCAGTACTTC.

J is TRBJ1-1 and V is TRBV11-1; 7 bases are a match to TRBD1. The CDR3 consists of 15 residues. V lost 4 bases, J lost 5 bases, and 10 bases stayed unmatched. Germline V gives CDR1 SGHAT, CDR2 FQDESV (reference sequence). The CDR3, as DNA: TGTGCCAGCAGCTCAAGCGGGACAGTCAATACTGAAGCTTTCTTT. Its translation: CASSSSGTVNTEAFF. The full variable domain, its missing parts supplied by reference TRBV11-1 and TRBJ1-1, is EAEVAQSPRYKITEKSQAVAFWCDPISGHATLYWYRQILGQGPELLVQFQDESVVDDSQLPKDRFSAERLKGVDSTLKIQPAELGDSAMYLCASSSSGTVNTEAFFGQGTRLTVV.

This clonotype was recorded at least ten times. The junction departs from the called germline gene at one end, perhaps through a read error. The chain joins TRBV11-2 to TRBJ2-6; a weak D match, TRBD1 (5 bases). Per the germline V gene, CDR1 is SGHAT and CDR2 is FQNNGV. The CDR3 sequence is 14 residues long. As DNA, the CDR3 is TGTGCCGGCAGCTTCGAGTATGGGGCCAACGTCCAGACTTTC. It codes for CAGSFEYGANVQTF.

As to this clonotype: A read error may account for a junction end that differs from germline. This rearrangement joins TRBV11-2 to TRBJ2-5; weak D call: TRBD1 (6 bases). CDR3 length: 15 amino acids. From germline, CDR1 is SGHAT and CDR2 FQNNGV. The CDR3 loop reads CASSLTRTAQETQYF. The CDR3 DNA reads as TGTGCCAGCAGCCTGACCCGGACAGCTCAAGAGACCCAGTACTTT.

This clonotype was counted a few times. One end of the junction fails to match germline, which may point to a read error. The chain is built from TRBV29-1 and TRBJ2-5; TRBD1 or TRBD2 may be the D gene (5 bases each). The length of the CDR3 is 15 residues. The germline gives CDR1 SQVTM, CDR2 ANQGSEA. This chain's CDR3 is CSAETGRGVSGTQYF. CDR3 DNA: TGCAGCGCTGAAACCGGAAGGGGAGTGAGCGGGACCCAGTACTTC.

This clonotype was seen a handful of times. The CDR3 DNA sequence: TGTGCCAGCAGCTTAGGGGAGGGGCTCAATGAGCAGTTCTTC. Amino acids: CASSLGEGLNEQFF. V is TRBV11-2 and J is TRBJ2-1; 7 bases map to TRBD2. Germline CDR1 reads SGHAT; CDR2 reads FQNNGV. The CDR3 sequence is 14 residues long. Trimming cost V 1 base and J 6 bases; bases outside gene matches: 3.

Points on this clonotype: The junction and the germline gene differ at one end; a read error may be behind it. The CDR3 reads CASSPGLAGIVDTQYF. For the CDR3, the DNA is TGTGCCAGCAGCCCGGGGCTAGCGGGTATTGTTGATACGCAATATTTT. This sequence joins TRBV11-2 and TRBJ2-3; 8 bases fit TRBD2. The CDR3 totals 16 residues. From germline, CDR1 is SGHAT and CDR2 FQNNGV.

With respect to this clonotype: One junction end disagrees with the germline gene, perhaps due to a read error. The rearrangement links TRBV5-1 to TRBJ2-1; TRBD2 is a possible D gene (5 bases). The CDR3 contains 16 residues. Germline lookup yields CDR1 SGHRS and CDR2 YFSETQ. The CDR3 loop is CTNTPSPDYSYNEQFF. CDR3 nucleotides: TGCACCAACACCCCGTCCCCAGACTATTCCTACAATGAACAGTTCTTC.

V usage is TRBV28 and J usage is TRBJ2-1, with 13 bases aligning to TRBD2. V was pared by 6 bases and J by 8 bases, with 10 bases of the junction left unmatched. Germline CDR1 reads MDHEN; CDR2 reads SYDVKM. The CDR3 length is 16 residues. Written as DNA, the CDR3 is TGTGCCAGCAGCCCCGGGACTAGCGGGATTACACATGAGCAGTTCTTC. Protein: CASSPGTSGITHEQFF.

Turning to this clonotype: Its ends do not fully match the called genes, so a read error is possible. The V gene is TRBV7-8, the J gene TRBJ2-3; D unclear. The CDR3 is made up of 16 amino acids. CDR1 and CDR2 from the germline V gene are SGHVS and FQNEAQ. CDR3 region: CASSLGVEGPGDTQYF. In DNA, the CDR3 is TGCGCCAGCAGCTTAGGAGTGGAAGGGCCTGGTGATACGCAGTATTTT.

The sample holds many counts of this clonotype. V is TRBV11-3 and J is TRBJ2-1, with D possibly being TRBD1 (5 bases). The CDR3 loop spans 14 amino acids. CDR1 and CDR2 (germline): SGHNT, YENEEA. The V end lost 1 base, the J end lost 6 bases, and 10 bases lay between the germline ends. CDR3 sequence: CASSLVGQGNEQFF. The CDR3 DNA reads as TGTGCCAGCAGCTTAGTTGGGCAGGGCAATGAGCAGTTCTTC.

Comment on this clonotype: At one boundary the junction diverges from the germline segment, which might be a read error. The chain carries TRBV25-1 and TRBJ2-1; D unresolved. The CDR3 runs to 10 residues. The germline gives CDR1 MGHDK, CDR2 SYGVNS. The CDR3 spells CTSRHSEQFF. CDR3 DNA sequence: TGTACCAGCAGGCATTCTGAGCAGTTCTTC.

The chain combines TRBV11-2 with TRBJ1-1, with TRBD1 identical over 12 bases. The CDR3 extends over 19 amino acids. Germline V lookup: CDR1 SGHAT, CDR2 FQNNGV. V was pared by 5 bases and J by 2 bases, with 15 bases of the junction left unmatched. The CDR3 region is CASSARDRGRKRGNTEAFF. Here the CDR3 DNA reads TGTGCCAGCAGCGCTCGGGACAGGGGGCGCAAGAGGGGTAACACTGAAGCTTTCTTT.

The CDR3 coding sequence is TGTGCCAGCAGCTTTGGAACACCGACGGCGCCGCAGTATTTT. Translated: CASSFGTPTAPQYF. The V gene is TRBV11-3, the J gene TRBJ2-3; no definite D call. Germline V gene data show CDR1 as SGHNT and CDR2 as YENEEA. V lost 3 bases and J lost 10, with 17 bases in between. The CDR3 has 14 residues.

The V and J genes are TRBV11-3 and TRBJ2-1, with D perhaps matching TRBD1 (5 bases). Germline V CDR1 and CDR2: SGHNT, YENEEA. This CDR3 contains 16 residues. V dropped 6 bases and J dropped 8 bases, with 23 bases sitting between them. This chain's CDR3 is CASSSTGHGFIDEQFF. CDR3 DNA sequence: TGTGCCAGCAGTTCAACAGGACACGGCTTCATCGATGAGCAGTTCTTC.

The V gene is TRBV11-2, the J gene TRBJ1-5; the D is unclear. CDR1 is SGHAT and CDR2 is FQNNGV in the germline V gene. Trimming took off 1 base at V and 2 bases at J, with 6 bases between the two ends. This CDR3 contains 14 residues. The CDR3 bases are TGTGCCAGCAGCTTAGGGTGGGGCAATCAGCCCCAGCATTTT. Translating gives CASSLGWGNQPQHF.

As concerns this clonotype: At one end the junction does not follow the germline gene, possibly because of a read error. The CDR3 loop reads CTSSQAAGVDYEQYF. The CDR3 bases are TGTACCAGCAGCCAGGCGGCGGGGGTTGACTACGAGCAGTACTTC. This sequence joins TRBV14 and TRBJ2-7; 7 bases are shared with TRBD2. The CDR3 contains 15 residues. Per the germline V gene, CDR1 is SGHDN and CDR2 is FVKESK.

For this clonotype: Likely a read error: the CDR3 ends without its conserved phenylalanine or tryptophan. This chain links TRBV7-3 with TRBJ2-5, with a weak D call TRBD2 (7 bases). There are 14 residues in the CDR3. Germline V lookup: CDR1 SGHTA, CDR2 FQGTGA. The CDR3 DNA reads TGTACCAGCAGCTTAGGGGGGGCTCGAGAGACCCAGTACCTC. Protein: CTSSLGGARETQYL.

This clonotype was recorded only once. Relative to the germline gene, one junction end is altered; a read error may explain this. This chain connects TRBV29-1 to TRBJ1-1; 7 bases fit TRBD1. This CDR3 has 12 amino acids. CDR1 is SQVTM and CDR2 is ANQGSEA in the germline V gene. CDR3 in DNA: TGCAGCGTCGAGACAGGGAGCCCTGAAACTTTCTTC. This translates into CSVETGSPETFF. Supplemented by reference TRBV29-1 and TRBJ1-1, the full variable domain reads SAVISQKPSRDICQRGTSLTIQCQVDSQVTMMFWYRQQPGQSLTLIATANQGSEATYESGFVIDKFPISRPNLTFSTLTVSNMSPEDSSIYLCSVETGSPETFFGQGTRLTVV.

The chain carries TRBV11-2 and TRBJ1-3, with TRBD1 matching over 11 bases. CDR1 and CDR2 (germline): SGHAT, FQNNGV. The CDR3 is 19 amino acids. V dropped 4 bases and J dropped 2; count of bases not matched to a gene: 13. The DNA of the CDR3 is TGTGCCAGCAGCTCACCGGGACAGGGGGGACTCGCCCCTGGAAACACCATATATTTT. Amino acid sequence: CASSSPGQGGLAPGNTIYF.